The sequence of this T cell receptor beta chain was determined in a study of identical twins. As to this clonotype: Its antigen remains unknown.

This CDR3 has 13 amino acids. V was clipped by 6 bases and J by 10 bases, with 16 bases between them. Germline assignment: CDR1 MNHNS and CDR2 SASEGT. The study's findings and limits: Out-of-frame sharing of TCR alpha in monozygotic twins was underestimated by models. Insertion counts were lower in abundant cord blood beta clonotypes, a trend that memory repertoires did not show.

TCRdb redid the calling of the 5' RACE reads with MiXCR, one entry per CDR3 protein. The sample has roughly 540,000 distinct CDR3 sequences; roughly 21% are singletons. All donors were healthy, and all were Caucasian. The same data also went into a second study, on T cells expressing NK-cell markers. This second report adds: Expanded NKG2C+ T cell clones had unclear HCMV specificity.

The sequencing input was CD4+ T cells sorted from blood. The chain joins TRBV6-1 to TRBJ2-1; the D call may be TRBD1 or TRBD2 (6 bases each). This TCR was recovered from a woman younger than 30 in good health. The CDR3 here is CASSRGPPGEQFF. The CDR3 DNA reads TGTGCCAGCAGCCGGGGGCCTCCGGGGGAGCAGTTCTTC.